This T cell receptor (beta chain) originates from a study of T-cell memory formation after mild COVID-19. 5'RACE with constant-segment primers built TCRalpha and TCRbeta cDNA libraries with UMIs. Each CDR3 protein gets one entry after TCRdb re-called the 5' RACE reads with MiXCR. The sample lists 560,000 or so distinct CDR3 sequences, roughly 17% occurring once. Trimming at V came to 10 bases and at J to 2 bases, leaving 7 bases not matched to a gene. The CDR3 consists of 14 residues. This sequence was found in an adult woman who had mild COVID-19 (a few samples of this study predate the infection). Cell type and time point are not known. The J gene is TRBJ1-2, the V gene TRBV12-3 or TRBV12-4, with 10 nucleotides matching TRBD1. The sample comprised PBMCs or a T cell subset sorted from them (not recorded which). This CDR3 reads CAILPDRGNYGYTF. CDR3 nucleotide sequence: TGTGCCATCCTGCCGGACAGGGGGAACTATGGCTACACCTTC.